Below, 5 T cell receptor beta chains from the same sample are listed, as sequenced in a study of tissue T cells after allogeneic stem cell transplantation (dated by TCRdb to 2021 to 2024). Receptor amplification or capture employed the immunoSEQ multiplex PCR assay. The source is immuneACCESS, and TCRdb retained only in-frame sequences with V and J called. Part of the clones is not carried over; for the studies checked, unresolved V genes explain less than half of this, and the remainder is unexplained. This sample comprises over 5,500 clones, 40% to 50% of them detected only once. Clones ranked in the top ten supply roughly 40% of the sample. The time point label corresponds to: mouse harvest day 14 after allogeneic transplant. Mouse grafts consisting of 10^7 T-cell-depleted bone marrow cells combined with 10^6 splenic CD5+ T cells were administered by tail vein injection. The sequencing sample was made of gut tissue. Receptors originate from a female BALB/c mouse given C57BL/6 T cells with graft-versus-host disease after an allogeneic hematopoietic cell transplant.

This clone was recorded a few times. Mouse gene names and germline throughout. The read ends 1 residue shy of where the CDR3 ends; the end is completed using the germline J gene. This sample also contains other DNA sequences that code for the same CDR3. V usage is TRBV26 and J usage is TRBJ1-1, with D possibly being TRBD1 (6 bases). CDR1 KGHPV and CDR2 FQNQEV come from the germline V gene (reference sequence). V was cut by 7 bases and J by 1 base, with 10 bases left in between. This CDR3 has 13 residues. The CDR3 loop is CASTLTGNTEVFF. The part of the CDR3 DNA that was read is TGTGCCAGCACCCTGACAGGAAACACAGAAGTCTTC.

Worth noting for this clone: The germline and genes are mouse ones. The CDR3 end is not reached by the read, which stops 1 residue before it; the germline J gene fills it in. The chain links TRBV3 to TRBJ2-4; D remains unclear. V was clipped by 3 bases and J by 0 bases, with 7 bases between them. Germline lookup yields CDR1 SNHLY and CDR2 FYNGKV (reference sequence). The CDR3 contains 14 residues. CDR3 sequence: CASSFHFSQNTLYF. The covered CDR3 bases are TGTGCCAGCAGCTTCCACTTTAGTCAAAACACCTTGTAC.

As concerns this clone: Gene and germline names: mouse. The CDR3 end falls 1 residue outside the read, so it is completed with the germline J gene. V is TRBV3 and J is TRBJ2-4; tentatively, D is TRBD1 (6 bases). This CDR3 is built from 15 residues. The V gene's germline CDR1 is SNHLY and CDR2 FYNGKV (reference sequence). V lost 1 base to trimming and J lost 8 bases, with 16 bases between them. CDR3 sequence: CASSLVLQGAGTLYF. Partial CDR3 DNA: TGTGCCAGCAGCTTAGTCCTACAGGGAGCGGGCACCTTGTAC. Variable domain in full (rest from reference TRBV3 and TRBJ2-4): GPKVLQIPSHQIIDMGQMVTLNCDPVSNHLYFYWYKQILGQQMEFLVNFYNGKVMEKSKLFKDQFSVERPDGSYFTLKIQPTALEDSAVYFCASSLVLQGAGTLYFGAGTRLSVL.

Only a few counts were recorded for this clone. The germline and genes are mouse ones. Read sequence stops 1 residue before the CDR3 end, and the germline J gene provides the missing end. The chain uses TRBV13-3 and TRBJ2-4, with TRBD1 identical over 8 bases. The CDR3 is made up of 16 amino acids. Germline V lookup: CDR1 NNHDY, CDR2 SYVADS. V lost 4 bases and J lost 0; bases outside the gene matches: 7. CDR3 sequence: CASSSGQGSSQNTLYF. Incomplete CDR3 DNA: TGTGCCAGCAGTTCCGGACAGGGCTCTAGTCAAAACACCTTGTAC.

Comment on this clone: Gene labels here are mouse ones. This CDR3 reads CASSIRDRDAEQFF. The sequenced CDR3 bases are TGTGCCAGCAGTATCCGGGACAGGGATGCTGAGCAGTTC. The rearrangement links TRBV19 to TRBJ2-1; 9 bases are shared with TRBD1. The read ends 1 residue early relative to the CDR3; the germline J gene fills the gap. V shed 2 bases, J shed 5 bases, and the junction held 2 bases outside the gene matches. The CDR3 has 14 residues. CDR1 is FNHDT and CDR2 is SITEND in the germline V gene (reference sequence).